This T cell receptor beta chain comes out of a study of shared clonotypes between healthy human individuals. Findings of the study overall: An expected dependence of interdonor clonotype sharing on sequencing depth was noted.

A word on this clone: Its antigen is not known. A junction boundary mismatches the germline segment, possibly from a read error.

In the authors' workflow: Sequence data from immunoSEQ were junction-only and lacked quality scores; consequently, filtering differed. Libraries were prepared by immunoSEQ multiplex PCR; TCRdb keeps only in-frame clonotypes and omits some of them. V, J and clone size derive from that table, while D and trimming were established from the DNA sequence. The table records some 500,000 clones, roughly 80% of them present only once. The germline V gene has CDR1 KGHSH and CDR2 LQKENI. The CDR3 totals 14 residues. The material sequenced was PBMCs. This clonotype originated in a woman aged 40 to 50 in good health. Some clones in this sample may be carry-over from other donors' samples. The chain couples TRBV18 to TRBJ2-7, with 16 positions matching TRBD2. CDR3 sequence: CASSPPGLAGGMHF. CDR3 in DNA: TGTGCCAGCTCACCACCGGGACTAGCGGGAGGGATGCACTTC.